Listed below are T cell receptor beta chains from one sample, sequenced in a study of blood T cell repertoires in COVID-19. Profiling relied on immunoSEQ multiplex PCR, and the TCRdb table lists in-frame clones only, not all of them. The data contain 300,000 to 450,000 clones, about 90% of them singletons. Sequenced input: peripheral blood. Receptor source: a woman aged 60-75 years with COVID-19, enrolled during active disease. CDR3s include the opening cysteine and the closing phenylalanine or tryptophan. The D gene is left open where the match is weak. Clone size, where shown, is once, few, many, or a class for clones that have expanded.

j_call: TRBJ2-7
v_call: TRBV7-2
d_call: .
clone_size: .
cdr3_aa: CASSPSLSGYYEQYF
cdr3_nt: TGTGCCAGCAGCCCCTCCCTGTCGGGGTACTACGAGCAGTACTTC

j_call: TRBJ2-2
v_call: TRBV9
d_call: .
clone_size: .
cdr3_aa: CASSPQTNTGELFF
cdr3_nt: TGTGCCAGCAGCCCCCAGACGAACACCGGGGAGCTGTTTTTT

j_call: TRBJ2-7
v_call: TRBV11-2
d_call: TRBD2
clone_size: once
cdr3_aa: CASSQPGLAYEQYF
cdr3_nt: TGTGCCAGCAGCCAGCCGGGACTAGCCTACGAGCAGTACTTC

j_call: TRBJ1-2
v_call: TRBV5-4
d_call: .
clone_size: .
cdr3_aa: CASSSRSDSYGYTF
cdr3_nt: TGTGCCAGCAGCTCAAGAAGCGACAGCTATGGCTACACCTTC

j_call: TRBJ2-7
v_call: TRBV7-2
d_call: .
clone_size: .
cdr3_aa: CASSLLNEQYF
cdr3_nt: TGTGCCAGCAGCCTGTTAAACGAGCAGTACTTC

j_call: TRBJ1-2
v_call: TRBV5-1
d_call: TRBD1
clone_size: .
cdr3_aa: CASSLGGGDYGYTF
cdr3_nt: TGCGCCAGCAGCTTAGGAGGGGGCGACTATGGCTACACCTTC

j_call: TRBJ2-5
v_call: TRBV4-2
d_call: .
clone_size: .
cdr3_aa: CASSQVSGETQYF
cdr3_nt: TGTGCCAGCAGCCAAGTCTCGGGGGAGACCCAGTACTTC

j_call: TRBJ1-2
v_call: TRBV5-6
d_call: .
clone_size: once
cdr3_aa: CASSPEANYGYTF
cdr3_nt: TGTGCCAGCAGCCCCGAAGCGAACTATGGCTACACCTTC

j_call: TRBJ2-2
v_call: TRBV21-1
d_call: .
clone_size: .
cdr3_aa: CASSKMGQTTELFF
cdr3_nt: TGTGCCAGCAGCAAAATGGGACAGACGACCGAGCTGTTTTTT

j_call: TRBJ1-5
v_call: TRBV5-6
d_call: .
clone_size: .
cdr3_aa: CASSLSPIGDSNQPQHF
cdr3_nt: TGTGCCAGCAGCTTGAGCCCGATAGGGGATAGCAATCAGCCCCAGCATTTT

j_call: TRBJ1-3
v_call: TRBV28
d_call: TRBD1
clone_size: .
cdr3_aa: CASRGTGAGNTIYF
cdr3_nt: TGTGCCAGCAGAGGGACAGGGGCTGGAAACACCATATATTTT

j_call: TRBJ2-7
v_call: TRBV9
d_call: .
clone_size: .
cdr3_aa: CASSAQSSYEQYF
cdr3_nt: TGTGCCAGCAGCGCACAGAGCTCCTACGAGCAGTACTTC

j_call: TRBJ2-1
v_call: TRBV6-5
d_call: .
clone_size: few
cdr3_aa: CASSFPGAAHYNEQFF
cdr3_nt: TGTGCCAGCAGTTTCCCCGGAGCAGCCCACTACAATGAGCAGTTCTTC